This is a list of T cell receptor beta chains from one sample in a study of T cells in Graves' hyperthyroidism and ophthalmopathy. TCRdb re-analysed the multiplex PCR reads in MiXCR, keeping a single row per CDR3 protein. The table shows more than 650,000 distinct CDR3 sequences, with less than 15% occurring only once. The specimen was blood. The receptors shown here come from a woman aged 18 to 35 with Graves' hyperthyroidism. Each CDR3 is given with its conserved first and last residue. The D gene is left open where the match is weak. Rows give clone size only sometimes, using once, few, many, or a class for an expanded clone.

d_call | clone_size | j_call | v_call | cdr3_aa | cdr3_nt
NA | many | TRBJ2-5 | TRBV2 | CASSEAGAVQETQYF | TGTGCCAGCAGTGAAGCCGGGGCAGTACAAGAGACCCAGTACTTC
NA | few | TRBJ2-7 | TRBV7-9 | CASSLGTVNYEQYF | TGTGCCAGCAGCTTGGGGACGGTAAACTACGAGCAGTACTTC
TRBD2 | many | TRBJ2-1 | TRBV11-3 | CASSFSGRASYNEQFF | TGTGCCAGCAGCTTTAGCGGGAGGGCCTCATACAATGAGCAGTTCTTC
NA | many | TRBJ2-7 | TRBV5-1 | CASSLSGIYEQYF | TGTGCCAGCAGCTTATCGGGGATCTACGAGCAGTACTTC
TRBD1 | few | TRBJ2-2 | TRBV6-4 | CASPHGQDTYANGELFF | TGTGCCAGCCCTCACGGACAGGACACCTACGCCAATGGGGAGCTGTTTTTT
NA | many | TRBJ2-1 | TRBV2 | CASPRESSYNEQFF | TGTGCCAGCCCTCGGGAGAGCTCCTACAATGAGCAGTTCTTC
NA | few | TRBJ2-5 | TRBV5-6 | CASSLFGQRETQYF | TGTGCCAGCAGCTTGTTCGGCCAGAGGGAGACCCAGTACTTC
TRBD1 | few | TRBJ1-4 | TRBV7-2 | CASSLQTGKGEKLFF | TGTGCCAGCAGCTTGCAGACAGGGAAAGGGGAAAAACTGTTTTTT
NA | NA | TRBJ2-2 | TRBV19 | CASTRVTGELFF | TGTGCCAGTACGCGGGTCACCGGGGAGCTGTTTTTT
NA | many | TRBJ2-1 | TRBV30 | CAWSVLAGEQFF | TGTGCCTGGAGTGTTTTAGCAGGAGAGCAGTTCTTC
NA | few | TRBJ2-1 | TRBV7-9 | CASSLGNREHNEQFF | TGTGCCAGCAGCTTAGGGAACAGGGAGCACAATGAGCAGTTCTTC
NA | NA | TRBJ2-2 | TRBV28 | CASSLIAPRGPGELFF | TGTGCCAGCAGTTTGATCGCCCCCCGGGGTCCCGGGGAGCTGTTTTTT
NA | NA | TRBJ2-1 | TRBV24-1 | CATSERLRDNEQFF | TGTGCCACCAGTGAACGGCTCCGGGACAATGAGCAGTTCTTC
NA | few | TRBJ2-4 | TRBV29-1 | CSVVPTVVQNIQYF | TGCAGCGTTGTCCCGACAGTGGTCCAAAACATTCAGTACTTC
NA | many | TRBJ2-2 | TRBV7-3 | CASSLTGRTGELFF | TGTGCCAGCAGCCTGACAGGGAGGACCGGGGAGCTGTTTTTT
TRBD2 | many | TRBJ2-7 | TRBV20-1 | CSARDFPPKRELYEQYF | TGCAGTGCTAGAGACTTCCCCCCCAAGCGGGAGCTTTACGAGCAGTACTTC
TRBD2 | few | TRBJ2-1 | TRBV14 | CASSQEREGRKFF | TGTGCCAGCAGCCAAGAGCGGGAGGGCCGTAAGTTCTTC
NA | many | TRBJ2-1 | TRBV28 | CASSPGSFSGNEQFF | TGTGCCAGCAGCCCCGGGAGTTTTTCGGGAAATGAGCAGTTCTTC
NA | many | TRBJ2-1 | TRBV6-2/TRBV6-3 | CASSSTDWYQFDNEQFF | TGTGCCAGCAGTTCCACCGACTGGTACCAATTTGACAATGAGCAGTTCTTC
TRBD1 | many | TRBJ1-2 | TRBV18 | CASSPTPGQGTYGYTF | TGTGCCAGCTCACCGACACCGGGACAGGGGACCTATGGCTACACCTTC
NA | NA | TRBJ2-4 | TRBV6-2/TRBV6-3 | CASSPQGLLAKNIQYF | TGTGCCAGCAGTCCCCAGGGACTCTTAGCCAAAAACATTCAGTACTTC
TRBD1 | NA | TRBJ2-1 | TRBV7-3 | CASSLTGQGFEQFF | TGTGCCAGCAGCTTAACGGGACAGGGTTTTGAGCAGTTCTTC
NA | NA | TRBJ2-7 | TRBV11-2 | CASSLSLEEQYF | TGTGCCAGCAGCTTATCCCTAGAGGAGCAGTACTTC
NA | many | TRBJ1-2 | TRBV5-5 | CASSLERDLYGYTF | TGTGCCAGCAGCTTGGAACGGGATCTCTATGGCTACACCTTC
TRBD2 | NA | TRBJ2-1 | TRBV2 | CASSDGPWTSGYNEQFF | TGTGCCAGCAGTGATGGGCCATGGACTAGCGGATACAATGAGCAATTCTTC
NA | few | TRBJ1-3 | TRBV28 | CASSFHGGSGNTIYF | TGTGCCAGCAGTTTCCACGGGGGCAGTGGAAACACCATATATTTT
NA | NA | TRBJ1-1 | TRBV6-9 | CARSYWEGNTEAFF | TGTGCCAGGAGTTACTGGGAGGGGAACACTGAAGCTTTCTTT
NA | NA | TRBJ1-2 | TRBV5-1 | CASSLEGGVDGYTF | TGCGCCAGCAGCTTGGAAGGAGGGGTCGACGGCTACACCTTC
NA | NA | TRBJ2-7 | TRBV29-1 | CSILTFGPAYEQYF | TGCAGCATACTGACTTTTGGCCCAGCCTACGAGCAGTACTTC
NA | few | TRBJ2-7 | TRBV4-3 | CASSQDFTGDYEQYF | TGCGCCAGCAGCCAAGATTTCACGGGGGACTACGAGCAGTACTTC
TRBD1 | few | TRBJ1-2 | TRBV9 | CASSATGGGGTYGYTF | TGTGCCAGCAGCGCCACAGGGGGAGGGGGCACCTATGGCTACACCTTC
NA | NA | TRBJ1-1 | TRBV12-3/TRBV12-4 | CASAPSPPGTEVFF | TGTGCCAGCGCGCCCAGTCCCCCAGGAACTGAAGTTTTCTTT
TRBD1 | many | TRBJ1-2 | TRBV28 | CASSRQGASGYTF | TGTGCCAGCAGCCGACAGGGGGCAAGCGGCTACACCTTC
TRBD1 | few | TRBJ1-1 | TRBV12-3/TRBV12-4 | CASSLRTGQFEAFF | TGTGCCAGCAGTTTACGGACGGGACAGTTTGAAGCTTTCTTT
NA | many | TRBJ2-5 | TRBV18 | CASSPGVETQYF | TGTGCCAGCTCACCCGGGGTGGAGACCCAGTACTTC
NA | few | TRBJ2-3 | TRBV3-1 | CASSQDERGLADTQYF | TGTGCCAGCAGCCAAGATGAAAGGGGTTTGGCAGATACGCAGTATTTT
TRBD2 | many | TRBJ2-7 | TRBV4-1 | CASSQLTSVYEQYF | TGCGCCAGCAGCCAACTGACTAGCGTCTACGAGCAGTACTTC
TRBD1 | NA | TRBJ2-1 | TRBV20-1 | CSAREWGQVREQFF | TGCAGTGCTAGAGAGTGGGGACAGGTTCGTGAGCAGTTCTTC
TRBD1 | many | TRBJ1-1 | TRBV5-1 | CASSGQGKNTEAFF | TGCGCCAGCAGTGGACAGGGGAAGAACACTGAAGCTTTCTTT
TRBD2 | many | TRBJ2-3 | TRBV9 | CASSVARAPSGLGTDTQYF | TGTGCCAGCAGCGTAGCCAGAGCTCCTAGCGGGCTTGGCACAGATACGCAGTATTTT
TRBD1 | NA | TRBJ2-2 | TRBV20-1 | CSASGTGGSGELFF | TGCAGTGCTAGTGGGACAGGGGGGTCCGGGGAGCTGTTTTTT
NA | NA | TRBJ1-4 | TRBV2 | CASSEMQRGSEKLFF | TGTGCCAGCAGTGAAATGCAAAGAGGGTCCGAAAAACTGTTTTTT
NA | few | TRBJ2-6 | TRBV15 | CATSTDDFGTTGANVLTF | TGTGCCACCAGCACAGATGATTTTGGGACAACTGGGGCCAACGTCCTGACTTTC
NA | few | TRBJ2-1 | TRBV29-1 | CSVAREQYNEQFF | TGCAGCGTTGCAAGGGAGCAGTACAATGAGCAGTTCTTC
TRBD1 | few | TRBJ1-2 | TRBV28 | CASSRGPSDYGYTF | TGTGCCAGCTCCAGGGGGCCGTCGGACTATGGCTACACCTTC
NA | many | TRBJ1-6 | TRBV18 | CASSPPSGAPDNSPLHF | TGTGCCAGCTCACCTCCGTCCGGCGCCCCAGATAATTCACCCCTCCACTTT
NA | NA | TRBJ2-5 | TRBV2 | CASRPTGMDQETQYF | TGTGCCAGCAGGCCTACAGGGATGGACCAAGAGACCCAGTACTTC
TRBD2 | NA | TRBJ2-2 | TRBV29-1 | CSVRRITGLAGGAGELFF | TGCAGCGTTCGACGCATCACCGGACTAGCGGGAGGGGCCGGGGAGCTGTTTTTT
NA | NA | TRBJ2-4 | TRBV2 | CASSELGLSYF | TGTGCCAGCAGTGAACTAGGACTGTCGTACTTC
NA | NA | TRBJ2-1 | TRBV6-8 | CASSLSQTLQETQFF | TGTGCCAGCAGCCTATCCCAGACCTTACAAGAGACCCAGTTCTTC
NA | many | TRBJ1-5 | TRBV29-1 | CSDTPPRGYQPQHF | TGCAGCGATACCCCGCCCCGGGGATATCAGCCCCAGCATTTT
TRBD1 | many | TRBJ1-5 | TRBV2 | CASGGQGLAVSNQPQHF | TGTGCCAGCGGGGGACAGGGATTAGCTGTAAGCAATCAGCCCCAGCATTTT
NA | many | TRBJ1-2 | TRBV20-1 | CSEGDGYTF | TGCAGTGAGGGGGATGGCTACACCTTC
TRBD1 | NA | TRBJ2-4 | TRBV3-1 | CASSQGGRGSQHLNIQYF | TGTGCCAGCAGCCAAGGGGGCAGGGGGTCACAGCACCTAAACATTCAGTACTTC
NA | NA | TRBJ2-1 | TRBV4-3 | CASSQDPNVDYNEQFF | TGCGCCAGCAGCCAAGATCCAAACGTTGACTACAATGAGCAGTTCTTC